This TCR beta chain comes out of a study of CD8 T cells in Susac syndrome. Random-hexamer reverse transcription was applied to roughly 0.5 to 1 ug RNA. TCRdb fed the immunoSEQ multiplex PCR reads into MiXCR, producing one record per CDR3 protein. There are 120,000 or so distinct CDR3 sequences in the sample; about 96% occur only once, and roughly 0.13% lies in the top ten. The length of the CDR3 is 15 residues. V was clipped by 6 bases and J by 4 bases; unmatched bases: 9. This clonotype was seen only once. CD8+ and CD4+ blood T cells underwent TCR beta sequencing. The study used healthy donors as controls matched for age and sex.

This clonotype originated in a human donor in good health. The sequenced sample consisted of CD4+ T cells from PBMCs. The chain has TRBV12-3 or TRBV12-4 and TRBJ2-1; 7 bases are shared with TRBD1. CDR3 sequence reads: CASSQRDSTYNEQFF. The CDR3 DNA is TGTGCCAGCAGCCAAAGGGACAGCACTTACAATGAGCAGTTCTTC.